The T cell receptor beta chain described here comes from a study of OX40 agonist ivuxolimab in advanced cancers. Study background: With ivuxolimab, an agonistic anti-OX40 (CD134) antibody, patients were treated. Those enrolled were around 87% male, with a mean age of roughly 62 years and ages from about 20 to 79.

The assay was immunoSEQ multiplex PCR, and TCRdb's table has in-frame clones only and misses some. The sample holds 70,000 to 90,000 clones, roughly nine tenths seen once. Findings and caveats of the study: Clonal expansion was among the lowest in partial responders at 0.1-3.0 mg/kg, especially CD8+.

The germline gives CDR1 LGHNA, CDR2 YSLEER. The CDR3 runs 14 residues. V was shortened by 1 base and J by 13 bases, with 17 bases between the two germline ends. Notes on this clone: What it binds is unknown.

The rearrangement joins TRBV4-3 to TRBJ2-1, with D possibly being TRBD2 (6 bases). The source is an adult with an advanced solid tumor such as melanoma, head and neck, liver or kidney cancer. Sequencing used CD4+ or CD8+ T cells sorted from blood, obtained in a trial of the OX40 agonist ivuxolimab. The CDR3 loop is CASSQGGAGASQFF. CDR3 coding DNA: TGCGCCAGCAGCCAAGGCGGGGCCGGTGCGTCTCAGTTCTTC.